Included here is one T cell receptor (beta chain) sequence, with context. The entry originates in a study of cytomegalovirus exposure and HLA in healthy donors. Trimming took off 0 bases at V and 7 bases at J, with 15 bases between the two ends. The CDR3 sequence is 15 residues long. Per the germline V gene, CDR1 is LGHNA and CDR2 is YNFKEQ. A multiplex PCR was run with 60 Vbeta primers and 13 Jbeta primers. Assay used: immunoSEQ multiplex PCR; TCRdb lists only in-frame clones, some missing. Of roughly 80,000 clones in the sample, around 80% are singletons; the top ten hold roughly 3.2%. Input material: PBMCs. The TCR was taken from a man aged 45-65 years in good health and CMV-seropositive. The V call is TRBV4-2, the J call TRBJ1-1; a possible D gene is TRBD1 (6 bases). The CDR3 DNA follows: TGTGCCAGCAGCCAAGAATCGCAGGGGAGTGATGAAGCTTTCTTT. This sequence encodes CASSQESQGSDEAFF.